This TCR beta chain was identified during a study of Ad26.COV2.S vaccination and SARS-CoV-2 variants. Across the whole study: Ad26.COV2.S given intramuscularly, once or twice 56 days apart.

Clones were read by immunoSEQ multiplex PCR, and TCRdb kept only the in-frame ones, dropping some. The sample consists of about 680,000 clones, more than 70% of them appearing once. The treatment here: about 20 received Ad26.COV2.S at low or high dose, single or two shots; roughly five received placebo; per-sample allocation not given. All samples were drawn on day 63, counting from the first vaccine or placebo injection. Spike of the Wuhan-strain SARS-CoV-2 was expressed by an Ad26 vector, which formed the vaccine. Remarks on this clone: Its antigen is undetermined.

Overall study findings and caveats: Possible underestimation of total T cell responses by the TCR breadth and depth analyses was noted. Marked by substantial breadth, spike-specific CD8+ and CD4+ T cell responses were reportedly seen after vaccination.

V dropped 2 bases and J dropped 5 bases, with 10 bases sitting between them. The CDR3 covers 13 residues. The clonotype comes from a person between 18 and 60 years old who received the Ad26.COV2.S COVID-19 vaccine or a placebo. The V and J genes are TRBV12-3 or TRBV12-4 and TRBJ2-7; D unresolved. The material sequenced was peripheral blood, taken in a trial of Ad26.COV2.S vaccine versus placebo. Here the CDR3 DNA reads TGTGCCAGCAGTTTACCACCGGCCCACGAGCAGTACTTC. Translation gives CASSLPPAHEQYF.